This T cell receptor beta chain was sequenced in a study of identical twins. Broader study findings: While abundant cord blood beta clonotypes carried fewer insertions, memory repertoires showed no such pattern. Low generation probability was overrepresented in out-of-frame alpha sequences shared by twins. Modelling underestimated the level of out-of-frame TCR alpha sharing observed in monozygotic twins.

Template switching added a universal primer site, and cDNA bore unique molecular identifiers. TCRdb redid the calling of the 5' RACE reads with MiXCR, one entry per CDR3 protein. Among about 100,000 distinct CDR3 sequences listed, about 5.6% were seen once. J gave up 4 bases and V 3 bases, and 6 bases lay outside the gene matches. Germline CDR1 KGHSH, CDR2 LQKENI. The CDR3 runs to 15 residues. This clonotype was found a few times. As yet, its antigen is unknown. Sequencing was done on a sample of memory T cells sorted from blood. The sequence derives from a woman between 45 and 60 years old in good health. The rearrangement uses TRBV18 and TRBJ2-1; 7 bases fit TRBD1. The CDR3 nucleotides read TGTGCCAGCTCACCCCGGACAGGAGTATACAATGAGCAGTTCTTC. Residues: CASSPRTGVYNEQFF.